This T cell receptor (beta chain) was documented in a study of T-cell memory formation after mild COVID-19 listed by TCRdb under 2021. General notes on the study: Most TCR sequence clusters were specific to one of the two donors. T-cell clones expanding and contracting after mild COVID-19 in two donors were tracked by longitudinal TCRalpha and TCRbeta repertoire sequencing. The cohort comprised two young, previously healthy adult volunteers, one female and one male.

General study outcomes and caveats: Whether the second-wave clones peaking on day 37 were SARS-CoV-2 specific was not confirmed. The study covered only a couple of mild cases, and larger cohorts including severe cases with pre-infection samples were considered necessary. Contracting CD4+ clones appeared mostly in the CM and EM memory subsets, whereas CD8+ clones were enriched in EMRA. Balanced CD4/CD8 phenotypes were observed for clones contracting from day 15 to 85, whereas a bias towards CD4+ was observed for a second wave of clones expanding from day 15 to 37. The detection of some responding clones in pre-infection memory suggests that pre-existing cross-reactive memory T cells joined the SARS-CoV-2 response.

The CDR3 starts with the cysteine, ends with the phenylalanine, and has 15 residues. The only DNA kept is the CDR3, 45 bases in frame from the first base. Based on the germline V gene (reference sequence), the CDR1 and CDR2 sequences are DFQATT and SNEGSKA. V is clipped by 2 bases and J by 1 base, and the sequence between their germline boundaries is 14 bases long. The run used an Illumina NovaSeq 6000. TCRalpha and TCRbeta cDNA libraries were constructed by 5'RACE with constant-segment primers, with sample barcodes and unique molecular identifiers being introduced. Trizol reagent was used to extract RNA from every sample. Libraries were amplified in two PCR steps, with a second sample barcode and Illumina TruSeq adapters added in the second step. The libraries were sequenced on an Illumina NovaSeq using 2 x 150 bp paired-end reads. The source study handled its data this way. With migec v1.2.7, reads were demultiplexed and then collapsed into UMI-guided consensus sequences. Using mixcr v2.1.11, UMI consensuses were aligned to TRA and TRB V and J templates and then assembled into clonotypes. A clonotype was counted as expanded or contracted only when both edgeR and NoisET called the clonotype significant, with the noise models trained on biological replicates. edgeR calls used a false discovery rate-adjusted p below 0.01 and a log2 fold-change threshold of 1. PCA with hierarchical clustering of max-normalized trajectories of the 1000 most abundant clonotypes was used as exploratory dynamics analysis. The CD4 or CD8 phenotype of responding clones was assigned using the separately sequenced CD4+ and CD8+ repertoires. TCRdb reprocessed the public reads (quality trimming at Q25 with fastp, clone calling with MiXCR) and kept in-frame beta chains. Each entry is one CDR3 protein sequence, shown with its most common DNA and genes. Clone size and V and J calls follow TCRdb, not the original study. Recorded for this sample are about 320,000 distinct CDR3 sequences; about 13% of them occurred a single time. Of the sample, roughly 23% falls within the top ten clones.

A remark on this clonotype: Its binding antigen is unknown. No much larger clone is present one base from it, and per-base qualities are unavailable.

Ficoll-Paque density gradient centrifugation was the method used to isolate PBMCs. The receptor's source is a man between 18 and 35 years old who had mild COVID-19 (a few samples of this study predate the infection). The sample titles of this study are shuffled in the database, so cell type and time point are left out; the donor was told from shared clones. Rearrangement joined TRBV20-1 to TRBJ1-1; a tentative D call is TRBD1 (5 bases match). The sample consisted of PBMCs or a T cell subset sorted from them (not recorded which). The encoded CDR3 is CSARPPGQQNTEAFF. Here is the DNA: TGCAGTGCTAGACCTCCGGGGCAGCAGAACACTGAAGCTTTCTTT.